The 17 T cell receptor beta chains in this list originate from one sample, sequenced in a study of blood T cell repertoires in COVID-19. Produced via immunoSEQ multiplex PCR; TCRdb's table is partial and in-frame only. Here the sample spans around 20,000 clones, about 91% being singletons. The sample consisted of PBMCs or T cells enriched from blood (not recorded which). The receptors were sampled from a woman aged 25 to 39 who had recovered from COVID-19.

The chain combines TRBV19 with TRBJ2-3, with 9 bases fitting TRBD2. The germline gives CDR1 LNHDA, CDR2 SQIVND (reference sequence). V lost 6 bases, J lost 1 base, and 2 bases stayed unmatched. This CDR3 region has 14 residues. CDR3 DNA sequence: TGTGCCAGTAGGCAGCGGGGGGGCACAGATACGCAGTATTTT. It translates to CASRQRGGTDTQYF.

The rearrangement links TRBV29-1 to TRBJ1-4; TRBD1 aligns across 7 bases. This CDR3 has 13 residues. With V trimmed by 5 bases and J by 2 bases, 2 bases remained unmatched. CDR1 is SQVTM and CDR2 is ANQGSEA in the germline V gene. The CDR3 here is CSVRGQTNEKLFF. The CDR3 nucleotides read TGCAGCGTTAGGGGGCAGACTAATGAAAAACTGTTTTTT.

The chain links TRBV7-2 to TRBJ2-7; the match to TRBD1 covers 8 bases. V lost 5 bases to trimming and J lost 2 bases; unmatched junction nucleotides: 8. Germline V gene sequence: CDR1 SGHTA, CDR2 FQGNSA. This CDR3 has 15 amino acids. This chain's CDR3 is CASSAQQGGAYEQYF. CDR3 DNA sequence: TGTGCCAGCAGCGCCCAACAGGGGGGAGCCTACGAGCAGTACTTC.

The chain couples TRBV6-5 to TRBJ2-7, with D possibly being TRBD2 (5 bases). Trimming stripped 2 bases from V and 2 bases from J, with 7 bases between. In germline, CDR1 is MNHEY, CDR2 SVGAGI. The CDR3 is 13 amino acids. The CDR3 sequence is CASSYRGTYEQYF. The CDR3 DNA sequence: TGTGCCAGCAGTTACCGGGGAACCTACGAGCAGTACTTC.

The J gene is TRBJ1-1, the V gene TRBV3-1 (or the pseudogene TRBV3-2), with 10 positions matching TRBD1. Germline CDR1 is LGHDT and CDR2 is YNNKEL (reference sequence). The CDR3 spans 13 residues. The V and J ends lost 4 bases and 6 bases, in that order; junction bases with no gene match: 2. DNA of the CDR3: TGTGCCAGCAGCCGCGGACAGGGGGCTGAAGCTTTCTTT. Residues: CASSRGQGAEAFF.

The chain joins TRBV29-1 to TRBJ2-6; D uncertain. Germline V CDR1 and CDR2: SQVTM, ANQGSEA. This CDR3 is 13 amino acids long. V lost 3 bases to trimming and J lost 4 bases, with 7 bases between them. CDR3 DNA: TGCAGCGTTGAGGGCTCCGGGGCCAACGTCCTGACTTTC. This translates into CSVEGSGANVLTF.

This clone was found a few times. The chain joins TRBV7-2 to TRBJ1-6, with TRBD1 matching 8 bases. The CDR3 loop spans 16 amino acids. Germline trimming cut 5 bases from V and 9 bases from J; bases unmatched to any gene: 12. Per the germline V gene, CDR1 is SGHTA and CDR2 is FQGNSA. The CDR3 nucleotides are TGTGCCAGCAGCGGGAGGACAGGGATCGGAGGTTCACCCCTCCACTTT. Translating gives CASSGRTGIGGSPLHF.

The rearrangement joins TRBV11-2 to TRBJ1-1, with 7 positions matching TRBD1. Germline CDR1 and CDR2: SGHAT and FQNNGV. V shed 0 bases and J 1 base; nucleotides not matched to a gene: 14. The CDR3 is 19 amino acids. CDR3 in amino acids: CASSLDSLGDRIKNTEAFF. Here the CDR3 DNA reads TGTGCCAGCAGCTTAGATTCGCTAGGGGACAGAATCAAGAACACTGAAGCTTTCTTT.

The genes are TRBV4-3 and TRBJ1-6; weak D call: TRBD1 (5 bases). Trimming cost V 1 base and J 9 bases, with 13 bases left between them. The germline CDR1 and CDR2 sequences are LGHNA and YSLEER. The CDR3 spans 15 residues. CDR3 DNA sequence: TGCGCCAGCAGCCAAGTTTCGGACACCCGTTCACCCCTCCACTTT. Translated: CASSQVSDTRSPLHF.

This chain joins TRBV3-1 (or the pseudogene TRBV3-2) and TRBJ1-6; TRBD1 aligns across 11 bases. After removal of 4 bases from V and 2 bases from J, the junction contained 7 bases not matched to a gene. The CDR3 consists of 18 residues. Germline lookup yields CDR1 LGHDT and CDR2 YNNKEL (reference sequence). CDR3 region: CASSPRDRGSPYNSPLHF. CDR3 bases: TGTGCCAGCAGCCCCCGGGACAGGGGGTCTCCCTATAATTCACCCCTCCACTTT.

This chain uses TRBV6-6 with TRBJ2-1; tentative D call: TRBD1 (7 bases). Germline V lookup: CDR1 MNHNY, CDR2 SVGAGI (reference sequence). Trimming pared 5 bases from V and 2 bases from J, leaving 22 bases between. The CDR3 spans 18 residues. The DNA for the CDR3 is TGTGCCAGCAGTCATTCGTTGACAGGGACTGGCACCTACAATGAGCAGTTCTTC. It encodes CASSHSLTGTGTYNEQFF.

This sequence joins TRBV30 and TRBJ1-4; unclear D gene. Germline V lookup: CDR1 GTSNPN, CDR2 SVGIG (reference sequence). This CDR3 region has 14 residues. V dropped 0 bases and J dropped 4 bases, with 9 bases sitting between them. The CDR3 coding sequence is TGTGCCTGGAGTGTATTCTCGAGTAATGAAAAACTGTTTTTT. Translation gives CAWSVFSSNEKLFF.

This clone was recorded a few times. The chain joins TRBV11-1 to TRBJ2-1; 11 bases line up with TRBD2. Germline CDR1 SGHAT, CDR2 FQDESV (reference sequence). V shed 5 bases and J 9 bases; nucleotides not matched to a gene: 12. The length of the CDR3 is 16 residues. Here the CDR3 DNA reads TGTGCCAGCAGCCGAGACCGACTAGCGGGGTGGGTTGAGCAGTTCTTC. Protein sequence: CASSRDRLAGWVEQFF.

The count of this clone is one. For the CDR3, the DNA is TGTGCCAGCAGTGGGACAGGGGGGCATGGCTACACCTTC. The encoded protein is CASSGTGGHGYTF. The rearrangement links TRBV2 to TRBJ1-2; 10 bases map to TRBD1. The CDR3 runs 13 residues. CDR1 is SNHLY and CDR2 is FYNNEI in the germline V gene. Trimming removed 4 bases from V and 6 bases from J; junction bases left unmatched: 2.

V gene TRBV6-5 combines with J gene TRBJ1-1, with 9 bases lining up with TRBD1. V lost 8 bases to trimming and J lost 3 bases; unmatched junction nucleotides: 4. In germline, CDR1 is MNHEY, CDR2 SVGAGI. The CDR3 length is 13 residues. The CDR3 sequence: CASGTGRYTEAFF. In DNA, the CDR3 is TGTGCCAGCGGGACAGGGCGCTACACTGAAGCTTTCTTT.

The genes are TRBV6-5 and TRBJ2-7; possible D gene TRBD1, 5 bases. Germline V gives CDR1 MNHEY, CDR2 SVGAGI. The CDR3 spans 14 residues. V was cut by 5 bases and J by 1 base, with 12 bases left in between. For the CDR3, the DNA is TGTGCCAGCAGTCCTGACAGATTGTCCTACGAGCAGTACTTC. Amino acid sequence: CASSPDRLSYEQYF.

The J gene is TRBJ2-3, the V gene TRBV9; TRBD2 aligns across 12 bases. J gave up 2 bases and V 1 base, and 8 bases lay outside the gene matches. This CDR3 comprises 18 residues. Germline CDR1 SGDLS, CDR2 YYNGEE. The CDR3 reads CASSVLAGGPVVTDTQYF. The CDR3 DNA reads TGTGCCAGCAGCGTACTAGCGGGGGGGCCGGTGGTCACAGATACGCAGTATTTT.